A selection of T cell receptor beta chains follows, all from one sample in a study of blood T cell repertoires in COVID-19. Data came from immunoSEQ multiplex PCR; TCRdb stores just in-frame clones and leaves some out. The sample includes 200,000 to 300,000 clones, around 84% of them seen just once. What was sequenced was peripheral blood. All receptors derive from a woman in her sixties or seventies with COVID-19, enrolled during active disease. The CDR3 runs from the conserved cysteine through the conserved F or W. Fields, in order: D gene, J gene, V gene, clone size, CDR3 protein, CDR3 DNA. A D gene is named only where the DNA matches it firmly. Part of the rows lack a size; the others show once, few, many or a class for expanded clones.

D gene: .
J gene: TRBJ2-1
V gene: TRBV19
clone size: .
CDR3 protein: CASSIPRGYTYNEQFF
CDR3 DNA: TGTGCCAGTAGTATTCCTAGGGGGTATACCTACAATGAGCAGTTCTTC

D gene: TRBD1
J gene: TRBJ1-6
V gene: TRBV6-5
clone size: .
CDR3 protein: CAIQTGRLSPLHF
CDR3 DNA: TGTGCCATCCAGACAGGGCGGCTTTCACCCCTCCACTTT

D gene: TRBD2
J gene: TRBJ2-1
V gene: TRBV6-6
clone size: .
CDR3 protein: CASRSSGTSVNEQFF
CDR3 DNA: TGTGCCAGCAGATCCTCCGGGACTAGCGTCAATGAGCAGTTCTTC

D gene: .
J gene: TRBJ1-2
V gene: TRBV6-5
clone size: once
CDR3 protein: CASSYRGGGGGYTF
CDR3 DNA: TGTGCCAGCAGTTACCGAGGGGGAGGGGGTGGCTACACCTTC

D gene: TRBD1
J gene: TRBJ1-1
V gene: TRBV3-1/TRBV3-2
clone size: .
CDR3 protein: CASRRDRGTEAFF
CDR3 DNA: TGTGCCAGCAGACGCGACAGGGGCACTGAAGCTTTCTTT

D gene: .
J gene: TRBJ1-1
V gene: TRBV28
clone size: .
CDR3 protein: CASSLYEGEAFF
CDR3 DNA: TGTGCCAGCAGTTTATATGAGGGTGAAGCTTTCTTT

D gene: .
J gene: TRBJ2-1
V gene: TRBV5-1
clone size: .
CDR3 protein: CASSSQSSYNEQFF
CDR3 DNA: TGCGCCAGCAGCTCCCAGTCCTCCTACAATGAGCAGTTCTTC

D gene: .
J gene: TRBJ2-3
V gene: TRBV4-3
clone size: .
CDR3 protein: CASSQEGYPTDTQYF
CDR3 DNA: TGCGCCAGCAGCCAAGAGGGCTACCCGACAGATACGCAGTATTTT

D gene: TRBD1
J gene: TRBJ2-7
V gene: TRBV14
clone size: .
CDR3 protein: CASSLRTGLGPYEQYF
CDR3 DNA: TGTGCCAGCAGCCTTCGGACAGGGCTAGGCCCCTACGAGCAGTACTTC

D gene: .
J gene: TRBJ1-6
V gene: TRBV19
clone size: .
CDR3 protein: CASSIAGSPLHF
CDR3 DNA: TGTGCCAGTAGTATAGCGGGTTCACCCCTCCACTTT

D gene: TRBD1
J gene: TRBJ2-1
V gene: TRBV28
clone size: few
CDR3 protein: CASSSRDSHYWNEQFF
CDR3 DNA: TGTGCCAGCAGCTCCCGGGACAGCCATTATTGGAATGAGCAGTTCTTC

D gene: .
J gene: TRBJ1-2
V gene: TRBV19
clone size: .
CDR3 protein: CASSGTAISNYGYTF
CDR3 DNA: TGTGCCAGTAGCGGCACAGCTATCTCCAACTATGGCTACACCTTC

D gene: .
J gene: TRBJ1-1
V gene: TRBV29-1
clone size: .
CDR3 protein: CSVAPTGNTEAFF
CDR3 DNA: TGCAGCGTTGCTCCGACAGGGAACACTGAAGCTTTCTTT

D gene: .
J gene: TRBJ2-7
V gene: TRBV7-9
clone size: .
CDR3 protein: CASSLGDWEREQYF
CDR3 DNA: TGTGCCAGCAGCTTAGGGGACTGGGAGCGCGAGCAGTACTTC

D gene: .
J gene: TRBJ2-1
V gene: TRBV27
clone size: .
CDR3 protein: CASSLRGSSSYNEQFF
CDR3 DNA: TGTGCCAGCTCCCTGAGGGGGTCGAGCTCCTACAATGAGCAGTTCTTC

D gene: .
J gene: TRBJ2-4
V gene: TRBV6-1
clone size: .
CDR3 protein: CASSERGLGLAKNIQYF
CDR3 DNA: TGTGCCAGCAGTGAAAGGGGACTTGGCCTAGCCAAAAACATTCAGTACTTC

D gene: .
J gene: TRBJ1-6
V gene: TRBV28
clone size: .
CDR3 protein: CASIPGGTVYSSPLHF
CDR3 DNA: TGTGCCAGCATCCCGGGGGGCACAGTCTATAGCTCACCCCTCCACTTT

D gene: .
J gene: TRBJ2-7
V gene: TRBV28
clone size: .
CDR3 protein: CASSLRQAHSYEQYF
CDR3 DNA: TGTGCCAGCAGTCTTCGACAGGCGCACTCCTACGAGCAGTACTTC

D gene: .
J gene: TRBJ2-7
V gene: TRBV30
clone size: .
CDR3 protein: CAWSESGFGEQYF
CDR3 DNA: TGTGCCTGGAGTGAATCGGGGTTTGGCGAGCAGTACTTC

D gene: .
J gene: TRBJ1-3
V gene: TRBV29-1
clone size: few
CDR3 protein: CSVEWDTGNTIYF
CDR3 DNA: TGCAGCGTTGAATGGGACACAGGAAACACCATATATTTT

D gene: TRBD1
J gene: TRBJ2-7
V gene: TRBV29-1
clone size: .
CDR3 protein: CSVEDLTGTDEQYF
CDR3 DNA: TGCAGCGTTGAAGATCTGACAGGGACCGACGAGCAGTACTTC

D gene: TRBD2
J gene: TRBJ2-2
V gene: TRBV30
clone size: .
CDR3 protein: CAWSRGGMNTGELFF
CDR3 DNA: TGTGCCTGGAGTCGGGGAGGGATGAACACCGGGGAGCTGTTTTTT

D gene: TRBD1
J gene: TRBJ1-5
V gene: TRBV12-3/TRBV12-4
clone size: .
CDR3 protein: CASRLTGGQPQHF
CDR3 DNA: TGTGCCAGCAGGCTGACAGGGGGTCAGCCCCAGCATTTT

D gene: .
J gene: TRBJ1-2
V gene: TRBV12-3/TRBV12-4
clone size: .
CDR3 protein: CASSLTDIDLFTF
CDR3 DNA: TGTGCCAGCAGTTTAACGGACATTGACTTGTTCACCTTC

D gene: TRBD1
J gene: TRBJ1-2
V gene: TRBV2
clone size: .
CDR3 protein: CAYNLGQGGYGYTF
CDR3 DNA: TGTGCCTATAACCTTGGACAGGGCGGCTATGGCTACACCTTC

D gene: .
J gene: TRBJ1-1
V gene: TRBV10-2
clone size: .
CDR3 protein: CASRRQTEAFF
CDR3 DNA: TGCGCCAGCAGAAGACAGACTGAAGCTTTCTTT

D gene: .
J gene: TRBJ1-4
V gene: TRBV2
clone size: few
CDR3 protein: CASSVSSEKLFF
CDR3 DNA: TGTGCCAGCAGTGTTTCGTCTGAAAAACTGTTTTTT

D gene: .
J gene: TRBJ1-1
V gene: TRBV6-6
clone size: .
CDR3 protein: CASSYNVRTEAFF
CDR3 DNA: TGTGCCAGCAGTTACAACGTGAGGACTGAAGCTTTCTTT

D gene: TRBD1
J gene: TRBJ1-4
V gene: TRBV19
clone size: .
CDR3 protein: CASSPTGGATNEKLFF
CDR3 DNA: TGTGCCAGTAGCCCGACAGGGGGTGCAACTAATGAAAAACTGTTTTTT

D gene: .
J gene: TRBJ1-2
V gene: TRBV28
clone size: .
CDR3 protein: CASSLIRALGYTF
CDR3 DNA: TGTGCCAGCAGTTTGATCAGGGCCCTTGGCTACACCTTC

D gene: .
J gene: TRBJ1-6
V gene: TRBV15
clone size: .
CDR3 protein: CATSRPNRDSPLHF
CDR3 DNA: TGTGCCACCAGCAGACCTAACAGGGATTCACCCCTCCACTTT

D gene: TRBD2
J gene: TRBJ2-5
V gene: TRBV18
clone size: .
CDR3 protein: CASSPPEGLAAETQYF
CDR3 DNA: TGTGCCAGCTCACCACCAGAGGGACTAGCTGCGGAGACCCAGTACTTC

D gene: TRBD2
J gene: TRBJ2-3
V gene: TRBV3-1/TRBV3-2
clone size: .
CDR3 protein: CASSHSSGSRSGDTQYF
CDR3 DNA: TGTGCCAGCAGCCACTCTAGCGGATCGCGCTCGGGAGATACGCAGTATTTT

D gene: TRBD2
J gene: TRBJ2-1
V gene: TRBV18
clone size: .
CDR3 protein: CASSPSAGGYNEQFF
CDR3 DNA: TGTGCCAGCTCACCCTCCGCGGGAGGGTACAATGAGCAGTTCTTC

D gene: .
J gene: TRBJ1-1
V gene: TRBV9
clone size: .
CDR3 protein: CASSPRDTGQGREAFF
CDR3 DNA: TGTGCCAGCAGCCCCCGGGACACAGGCCAAGGAAGGGAAGCTTTCTTT